The 16 T cell receptor beta chains below were found in one sample sequenced in a study of cytomegalovirus exposure and HLA in healthy donors. PCR primers comprised 60 Vbeta and 13 Jbeta primers. Measured with immunoSEQ multiplex PCR; TCRdb has only the in-frame clones, and not every one. The sample includes over 100,000 clones. Sample: PBMCs. All receptors come from a woman in her thirties or forties in good health and CMV-seropositive.

This rearrangement joins TRBV9 to TRBJ2-5; 12 nucleotides align to TRBD2. The CDR3 contains 16 residues. J lost 6 bases, V lost 0 bases, and 6 bases had no gene match. Germline V gene data show CDR1 as SGDLS and CDR2 as YYNGEE. CDR3 sequence reads: CASSVAGLAGTKTQYF. The CDR3 DNA sequence: TGTGCCAGCAGCGTAGCTGGACTAGCGGGAACCAAGACCCAGTACTTC.

This chain links TRBV4-3 with TRBJ2-1; 12 nucleotides line up with TRBD2. The CDR3 contains 17 residues. Looked up from germline, CDR1 is LGHNA and CDR2 is YSLEER. The V segment lost 4 bases and the J segment 5 bases; nucleotides outside the gene matches: 9. The DNA for the CDR3 is TGCGCCAGCAGCCGTACACTAGCGGGAGGCCGGCACAATGAGCAGTTCTTC. Translated: CASSRTLAGGRHNEQFF.

This chain connects TRBV5-4 to TRBJ1-4, with D unclear. Trimming removed 4 bases at V and 8 bases at J, with 9 bases between. CDR1 and CDR2 (germline): SGHNT, YYREEE (reference sequence). The CDR3 covers 12 residues. DNA of the CDR3: TGTGCCAGCAGCGCGGATGGGGAAAAACTGTTTTTT. Encoded protein: CASSADGEKLFF.

J is TRBJ2-5 and V is TRBV4-1; D perhaps matches TRBD2 (5 bases). The CDR3 loop spans 15 amino acids. V gave up 1 base and J gave up 1 base, with 10 bases separating them. The V gene's germline CDR1 is MGHRA and CDR2 YSYEKL. CDR3 region: CASSQVAQPQETQYF. The CDR3 coding sequence is TGCGCCAGCAGCCAAGTAGCGCAGCCCCAAGAGACCCAGTACTTC.

This chain uses TRBV15 with TRBJ1-5, with D tentatively TRBD1 (6 bases). V was clipped by 5 bases and J by 5 bases, with 13 bases between them. Germline V gives CDR1 LNHNV, CDR2 YYDKDF (reference sequence). The CDR3 consists of 14 residues. CDR3 sequence reads: CATSGGRGDQPQHF. DNA for the CDR3: TGTGCCACCAGCGGGGGCAGGGGTGATCAGCCCCAGCATTTT.

This sequence joins TRBV9 and TRBJ2-1; D remains unclear. The CDR3 consists of 12 residues. CDR1 SGDLS and CDR2 YYNGEE come from the germline V gene. The germline V and J ends were trimmed by 3 bases and 6 bases, with 7 bases remaining between them. This CDR3 is CASSASFNEQFF. DNA for the CDR3: TGTGCCAGCAGCGCATCATTCAATGAGCAGTTCTTC.

The chain carries TRBV28 and TRBJ2-1, with 8 bases lining up with TRBD2. This CDR3 comprises 15 residues. The V and J ends lost 7 bases and 5 bases, in that order; junction bases with no gene match: 10. Germline CDR1 reads MDHEN; CDR2 reads SYDVKM. CDR3 amino acids: CASTWGGRINNEQFF. In nucleotides, the CDR3 is TGTGCCAGCACCTGGGGCGGGAGGATCAACAATGAGCAGTTCTTC.

The J gene is TRBJ1-5, the V gene TRBV6-4, with 8 bases aligning to TRBD1. Losses at the gene ends were 2 bases for V and 5 bases for J; bases not matched to a gene: 23. The CDR3 spans 21 residues. Germline assignment: CDR1 MRHNA and CDR2 SNTAGT. The CDR3 region has the DNA TGTGCCAGCAGTGACAAAGCCCGAACAGGGGGAATACCCCCGGGCGATCAGCCCCAGCATTTT. It is translated as CASSDKARTGGIPPGDQPQHF.

The chain employs TRBV6-5 and TRBJ2-3, with 8 bases aligning to TRBD2. The J segment lost 3 bases and the V segment lost 4 bases, leaving 6 bases of the junction unmatched. The CDR3 runs to 15 residues. Germline-derived CDR1 and CDR2 are MNHEY and SVGAGI. CDR3: CASSSAGDRTDTQYF. DNA for the CDR3: TGTGCCAGCAGTTCAGCGGGAGATCGGACAGATACGCAGTATTTT.

V usage is TRBV19 and J usage is TRBJ1-1; unclear D gene. The length of the CDR3 is 12 residues. CDR1 and CDR2 from the germline V gene are LNHDA and SQIVND (reference sequence). V gave up 4 bases and J gave up 8 bases, with 11 bases separating them. The CDR3 sequence is CASSTRFGEAFF. The CDR3 DNA sequence: TGTGCCAGTAGTACCAGGTTTGGAGAAGCTTTCTTT.

The chain links TRBV7-9 to TRBJ1-2; 8 positions agree with TRBD1. The CDR3 consists of 15 residues. V shed 0 bases and J 7 bases; nucleotides not matched to a gene: 7. The germline CDR1 and CDR2 sequences are SEHNR and FQNEAQ (reference sequence). The CDR3 protein is CASSLAGQGASGYTF. DNA for the CDR3: TGTGCCAGCAGCTTAGCCGGCCAGGGGGCGAGTGGCTACACCTTC.

The chain recombines TRBV18 with TRBJ1-4; no reliable D call. The CDR3 is 15 residues long. CDR1 and CDR2 (germline): KGHSH, LQKENI. V lost 5 bases to trimming and J lost 4 bases, with 14 bases between them. Here the CDR3 DNA reads TGTGCCAGCTCAACCCCGGGAAGCAATAATGAAAAACTGTTTTTT. Protein product: CASSTPGSNNEKLFF. The full variable domain, its missing parts supplied by reference TRBV18 and TRBJ1-4, is NAGVMQNPRHLVRRRGQEARLRCSPMKGHSHVYWYRQLPEEGLKFMVYLQKENIIDESGMPKERFSAEFPKEGPSILRIQQVVRGDSAAYFCASSTPGSNNEKLFFGSGTQLSVL.

The chain recombines TRBV29-1 with TRBJ1-3, with a tentative D call TRBD1 (6 bases). Germline lookup yields CDR1 SQVTM and CDR2 ANQGSEA. This CDR3 spans 13 amino acids. Trimming took off 7 bases at V and 8 bases at J, with 18 bases between the two ends. This CDR3 is CSADAGEWDTIYF. CDR3 in DNA: TGCAGCGCTGACGCAGGGGAATGGGACACCATATATTTT.

On this clone: One junction end does not reproduce the germline sequence, and a read error may be involved. The chain combines TRBV30 with TRBJ2-7, with 8 bases matching TRBD2. This CDR3 is built from 14 residues. CDR1 and CDR2 (germline): GTSNPN, SVGIG (reference sequence). The CDR3 reads CAGSGRFATYEQYF. The CDR3, as DNA: TGTGCCGGGAGCGGGAGATTCGCTACCTACGAGCAGTACTTC.

CDR3 nucleotide sequence: TGCGCCAGCAGTTCCGGGACAGGGGGCAGGAATGAGCAGTTCTTC. Translated: CASSSGTGGRNEQFF. The chain has TRBV4-3 and TRBJ2-1; 12 bases align to TRBD1. With 6 bases clipped from V and 7 bases from J, the junction kept 7 bases outside the gene matches. The CDR3 is made up of 15 amino acids. The germline V gene has CDR1 LGHNA and CDR2 YSLEER.

This chain uses TRBV15 with TRBJ1-2; 7 bases line up with TRBD1. V was clipped by 3 bases and J by 4 bases; unmatched bases: 5. The germline V gene encodes CDR1 LNHNV and CDR2 YYDKDF (reference sequence). CDR3 length equals 14 residues. CDR3 coding DNA: TGTGCCACCAGCAGGGCCGGGACAGTCTATGGCTACACCTTC. This encodes CATSRAGTVYGYTF.